This TCR beta chain was sequenced in a study of shared clonotypes between healthy human individuals. The CDR3 is 11 amino acids. With 8 bases removed from V and 7 bases from J, the gap between germline ends came to 12 bases. Per germline, CDR1 SNHLY and CDR2 FYNNEI. This clone was observed a handful of times. Several immunoSEQ 96-well plates shared each subset's DNA, each plate a replicate. Repertoires were generated with immunoSEQ multiplex PCR, while TCRdb's copy carries only in-frame clones and drops some. The sample contains fewer than 3 million clones, about nine tenths of which appear only once.

V is TRBV2 and J is TRBJ2-7; D not certain. This sequence was found in a man aged 18 to 30 in good health. Some clones in this sample may be carry-over from other donors' samples. The sequenced sample was naive CD4+ T cells from PBMCs. Subset meaning: CD45RA+ positively selected. The CDR3 loop is CASSTLREQYF. In DNA form, the CDR3 reads TGTGCCAGCTCGACCCTCCGGGAGCAGTACTTC.